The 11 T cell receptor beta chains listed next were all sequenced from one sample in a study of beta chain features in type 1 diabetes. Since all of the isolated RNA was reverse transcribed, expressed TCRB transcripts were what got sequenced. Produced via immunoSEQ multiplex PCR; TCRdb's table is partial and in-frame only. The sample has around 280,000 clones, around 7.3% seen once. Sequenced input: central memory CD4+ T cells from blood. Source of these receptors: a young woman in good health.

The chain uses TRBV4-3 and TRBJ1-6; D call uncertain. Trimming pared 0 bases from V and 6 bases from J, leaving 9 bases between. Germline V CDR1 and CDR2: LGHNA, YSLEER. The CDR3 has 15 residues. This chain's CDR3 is CASSQDRDRNSPLHF. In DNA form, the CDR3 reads TGCGCCAGCAGCCAAGACAGAGACCGTAATTCACCCCTCCACTTT.

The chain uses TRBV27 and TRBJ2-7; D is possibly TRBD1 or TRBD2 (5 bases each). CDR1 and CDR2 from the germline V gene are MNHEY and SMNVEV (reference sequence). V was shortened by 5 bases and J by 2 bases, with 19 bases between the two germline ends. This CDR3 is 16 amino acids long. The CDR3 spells CASSPHGAVNPYEQYF. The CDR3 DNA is TGTGCCAGCAGTCCCCACGGGGCCGTTAACCCCTACGAGCAGTACTTC.

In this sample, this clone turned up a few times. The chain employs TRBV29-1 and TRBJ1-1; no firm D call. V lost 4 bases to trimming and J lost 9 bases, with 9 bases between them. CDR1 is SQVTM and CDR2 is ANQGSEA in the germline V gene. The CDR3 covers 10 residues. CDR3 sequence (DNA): TGCAGCGTTGTCGGGCTGAAAGCTTTCTTT. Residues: CSVVGLKAFF. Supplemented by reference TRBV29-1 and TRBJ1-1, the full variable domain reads SAVISQKPSRDICQRGTSLTIQCQVDSQVTMMFWYRQQPGQSLTLIATANQGSEATYESGFVIDKFPISRPNLTFSTLTVSNMSPEDSSIYLCSVVGLKAFFGQGTRLTVV.

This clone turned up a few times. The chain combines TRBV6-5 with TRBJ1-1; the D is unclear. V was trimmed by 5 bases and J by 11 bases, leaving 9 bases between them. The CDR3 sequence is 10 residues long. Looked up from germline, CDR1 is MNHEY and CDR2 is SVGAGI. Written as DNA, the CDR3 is TGTGCCAGCAGTGAACGTCCGGCTTTCTTT. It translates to CASSERPAFF.

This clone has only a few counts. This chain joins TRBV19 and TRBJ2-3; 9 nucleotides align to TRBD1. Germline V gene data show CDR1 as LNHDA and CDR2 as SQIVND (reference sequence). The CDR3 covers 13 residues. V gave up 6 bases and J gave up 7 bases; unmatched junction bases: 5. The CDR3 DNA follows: TGTGCCAGTAGGCCGGGACAGGGTTATACGCAGTATTTT. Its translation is CASRPGQGYTQYF.

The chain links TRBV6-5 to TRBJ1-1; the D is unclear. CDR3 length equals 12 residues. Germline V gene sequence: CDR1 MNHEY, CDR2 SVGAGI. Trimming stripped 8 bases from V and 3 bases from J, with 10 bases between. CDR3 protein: CASGSRDTEAFF. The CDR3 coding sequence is TGTGCCAGCGGTTCAAGGGACACTGAAGCTTTCTTT.

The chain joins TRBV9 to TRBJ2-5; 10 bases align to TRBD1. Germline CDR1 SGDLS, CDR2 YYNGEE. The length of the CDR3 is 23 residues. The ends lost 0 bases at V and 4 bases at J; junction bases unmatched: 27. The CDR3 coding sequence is TGTGCCAGCAGCGTAGTTATCCCTTCTCCGGACAGGGGGAAAGCCGGGGCTGGAGAGACCCAGTACTTC. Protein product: CASSVVIPSPDRGKAGAGETQYF.

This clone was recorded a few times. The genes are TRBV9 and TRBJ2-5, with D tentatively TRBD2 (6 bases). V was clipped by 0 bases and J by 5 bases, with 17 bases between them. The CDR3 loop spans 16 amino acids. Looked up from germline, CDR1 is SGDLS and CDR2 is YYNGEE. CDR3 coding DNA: TGTGCCAGCAGCGTAGCCCCCGGGGCCGGAGGGGAGACCCAGTACTTC. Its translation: CASSVAPGAGGETQYF.

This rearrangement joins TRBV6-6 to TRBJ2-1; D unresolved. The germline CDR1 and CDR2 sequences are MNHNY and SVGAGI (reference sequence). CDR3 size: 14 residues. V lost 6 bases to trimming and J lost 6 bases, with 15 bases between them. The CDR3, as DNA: TGTGCCAGCAGGCTAGAAACTTGGGCCAATGAGCAGTTCTTC. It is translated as CASRLETWANEQFF.

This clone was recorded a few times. This CDR3 reads CASSQDFGTDTQYF. In DNA form, the CDR3 reads TGTGCCAGCAGCCAAGACTTCGGGACAGATACGCAGTATTTT. The chain uses TRBV5-4 and TRBJ2-3, with unresolved D. V lost 4 bases and J 3 bases, leaving 12 bases between the germline ends. This CDR3 comprises 14 residues. Germline assignment: CDR1 SGHNT and CDR2 YYREEE (reference sequence).

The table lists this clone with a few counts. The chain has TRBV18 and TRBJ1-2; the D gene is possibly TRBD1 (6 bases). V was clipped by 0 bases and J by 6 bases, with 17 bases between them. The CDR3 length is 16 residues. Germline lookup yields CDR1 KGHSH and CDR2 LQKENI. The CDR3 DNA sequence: TGTGCCAGCTCACCACCAATCACAGGGCCTTGGAATGGCTACACCTTC. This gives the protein CASSPPITGPWNGYTF.